This T cell receptor beta chain is from a study of beta chain features in type 1 diabetes. CDR1 ENHRY and CDR2 SYGVKD come from the germline V gene. The CDR3 length is 15 residues. V gave up 3 bases and J gave up 1 base, with 12 bases separating them. Study-level findings and limits: Shorter templates might be favored by PCR, and equally so in patients and in controls. Type 1 diabetes patients had TCRB CDR3s that were shorter (moderately but significantly so) in all four CD4+ subsets.

Expressed TCRB transcripts were sequenced because the isolated RNA had all been reverse transcribed beforehand. Sequencing was performed with immunoSEQ multiplex PCR; in TCRdb, only in-frame clones are kept and a portion is missing. The repertoire holds roughly 150,000 clones, with roughly 9% as singletons. Details on this clone: What it binds is not known.

The clonotype comes from a woman aged 18-35 years in good health. Sequenced input: central memory CD4+ T cells from blood. The V call is TRBV10-3, the J call TRBJ2-5; possible D gene TRBD2, 6 bases. CDR3 protein: CAISDGAGPQETQYF. Written as DNA, the CDR3 is TGTGCCATCAGTGATGGGGCGGGGCCCCAAGAGACCCAGTACTTC.